The T cell receptor beta chain described here comes from a study of shared clonotypes between healthy human individuals. Background on the study: Researchers drew samples from a couple of women and a few men aged 18 to 49. The plates for each donor numbered three CD4 naive, three CD4 memory, two CD8 naive and one CD8 memory. Findings and caveats of the study: For naive CD4 cells, roughly 5% of clonotypes were shared across a few donors.

Naive CD8 cells lacked CD45RO and underwent positive selection for CCR7, leaving out terminally differentiated effector memory CD45RA+ cells. The germline V gene has CDR1 SEHNR and CDR2 FQNEAQ (reference sequence). The length of the CDR3 is 15 residues. Trimming took 6 bases from V and 1 from J; bases not matched to a gene: 8. On this clone: Its antigen remains unknown.

Original data processing: For the immunoSEQ data, sequences were junction-only without quality scores, so filtering differed. Sequenced by immunoSEQ multiplex PCR; TCRdb stores in-frame clones only, minus some. The V and J calls and clone size come from that table; D and trimming were worked out from the DNA. The sample lists 1.5 million to 2.5 million clones; about 95% were seen once. This clonotype originated in a man aged 18 to 29 in good health. The chain is built from TRBV7-9 and TRBJ2-7; TRBD1 matches at 8 bases. The sequenced sample was naive CD8+ T cells sorted from blood. The DNA of the CDR3 is TGTGCCAGCAGTTCGACAGGGGCACTATCCTACGAGCAGTACTTC. Protein product: CASSSTGALSYEQYF.